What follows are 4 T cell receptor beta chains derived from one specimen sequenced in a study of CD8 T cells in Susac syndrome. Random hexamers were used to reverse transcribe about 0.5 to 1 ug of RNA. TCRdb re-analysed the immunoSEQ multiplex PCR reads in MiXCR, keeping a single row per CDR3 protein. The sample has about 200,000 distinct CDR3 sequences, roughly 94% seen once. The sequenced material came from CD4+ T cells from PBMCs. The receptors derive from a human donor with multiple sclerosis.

CDR3 residues: CSASRPGLAGGPRYNEQFF. Written as DNA, the CDR3 is TGCAGTGCTAGCCGACCGGGACTAGCGGGGGGGCCTCGCTACAATGAGCAGTTCTTC. The chain carries TRBV20-1 and TRBJ2-1, with 16 bases lining up with TRBD2. This CDR3 comprises 19 residues. Germline CDR1 and CDR2: DFQATT and SNEGSKA (reference sequence). V gave up 3 bases and J gave up 3 bases; unmatched junction bases: 11.

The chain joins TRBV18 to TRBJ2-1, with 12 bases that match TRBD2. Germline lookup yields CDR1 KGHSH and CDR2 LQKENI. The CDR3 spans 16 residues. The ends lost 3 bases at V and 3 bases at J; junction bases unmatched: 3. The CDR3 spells CASSPVTSGGYNEQFF. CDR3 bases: TGTGCCAGCTCACCCGTGACTAGCGGGGGCTACAATGAGCAGTTCTTC.

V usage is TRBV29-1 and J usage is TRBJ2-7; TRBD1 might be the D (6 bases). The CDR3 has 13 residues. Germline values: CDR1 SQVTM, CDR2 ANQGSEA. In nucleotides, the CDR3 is TGCAGCGTTACAGTCACAGGGCATCCTCTCCTTTTAGTC. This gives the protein CSVTVTGHPLLLV.

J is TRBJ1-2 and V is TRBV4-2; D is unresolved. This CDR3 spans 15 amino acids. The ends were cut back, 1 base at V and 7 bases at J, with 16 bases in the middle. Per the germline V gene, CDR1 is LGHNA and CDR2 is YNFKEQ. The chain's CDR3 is CASSQVTDLASGYTF. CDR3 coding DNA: TGTGCCAGCAGCCAAGTAACAGATTTGGCATCTGGCTACACCTTC.